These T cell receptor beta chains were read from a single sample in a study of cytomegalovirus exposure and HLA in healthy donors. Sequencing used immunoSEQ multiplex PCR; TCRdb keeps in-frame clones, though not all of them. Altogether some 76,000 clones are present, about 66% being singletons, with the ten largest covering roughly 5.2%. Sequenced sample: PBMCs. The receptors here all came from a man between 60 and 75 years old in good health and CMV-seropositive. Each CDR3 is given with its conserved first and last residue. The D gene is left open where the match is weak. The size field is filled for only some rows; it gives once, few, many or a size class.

DNA: TGTGCCAGCTCACCGAGGACTAGCGGGGCCCAAGAGACCCAGTACTTC
CDR3: CASSPRTSGAQETQYF
D: TRBD2
size: .
V: TRBV18
J: TRBJ2-5

DNA: TGTGCCAGCAGCTTGGGCGGACTAGCGGGGGGGTACGAGCAGTACTTC
CDR3: CASSLGGLAGGYEQYF
D: TRBD2
size: many
V: TRBV5-6
J: TRBJ2-7

DNA: TGCGCCAGCAGCTGGGGGACAGGTAGCAATCAGCCCCAGCATTTT
CDR3: CASSWGTGSNQPQHF
D: TRBD1
size: .
V: TRBV5-1
J: TRBJ1-5

DNA: TGTGCCAGCAGGTCCGGGGGACGGACTGAAGCTTTCTTT
CDR3: CASRSGGRTEAFF
D: .
size: .
V: TRBV5-4
J: TRBJ1-1

DNA: TGTGCCAGCAGCTTCTATGGGGCATACATGAACACTGAAGCTTTCTTT
CDR3: CASSFYGAYMNTEAFF
D: .
size: .
V: TRBV13
J: TRBJ1-1

DNA: TGCAGCGTCCGCCCCCGAGAACTTGAAGAGACCCAGTACTTC
CDR3: CSVRPRELEETQYF
D: .
size: once
V: TRBV29-1
J: TRBJ2-5

DNA: TGTGCCATCAGCCTGGGTTTCGGACAGGGCTCCTACGAGCAGTACTTC
CDR3: CAISLGFGQGSYEQYF
D: TRBD1
size: .
V: TRBV10-3
J: TRBJ2-7

DNA: TGTGCCAGCAGCTTAGCAGCCGGGACAGGGAGTTACGAGCAGTACTTC
CDR3: CASSLAAGTGSYEQYF
D: TRBD1
size: .
V: TRBV7-8
J: TRBJ2-7

DNA: TGCGCCAGCAGCTCAGGGGCAGAGACCCAGTACTTC
CDR3: CASSSGAETQYF
D: .
size: .
V: TRBV5-1
J: TRBJ2-5

DNA: TGTGCCAGCAGCTACAAACACAGGGTATCGGTTTACAATGAGCAGTTCTTC
CDR3: CASSYKHRVSVYNEQFF
D: .
size: few
V: TRBV7-9
J: TRBJ2-1

DNA: TGTGCCAGCAGTTCCGGGACTAGCGGGAGGTTCACCCCCAAGCCCGAGCAGTACTTC
CDR3: CASSSGTSGRFTPKPEQYF
D: TRBD2
size: .
V: TRBV5-6
J: TRBJ2-7

DNA: TGCGCCAGCAGCCAAGAGGAAGACAGGGATACCTACGAGCAGTACTTC
CDR3: CASSQEEDRDTYEQYF
D: TRBD1
size: .
V: TRBV4-3
J: TRBJ2-7

DNA: TGTGCCAGCAGTGCCGCGAGGGGGCAAGAAAAACTGTTTTTT
CDR3: CASSAARGQEKLFF
D: TRBD1
size: .
V: TRBV28
J: TRBJ1-4

DNA: TGTGCCAGCAGCCCTGAGGGGCGTAGGGGGGGCTACACCTTC
CDR3: CASSPEGRRGGYTF
D: .
size: .
V: TRBV7-2
J: TRBJ1-2

DNA: TGTGCCAGCAGCTTAGACTTAGCGGGGGCTGATGAGCAGTTCTTC
CDR3: CASSLDLAGADEQFF
D: TRBD2
size: .
V: TRBV7-9
J: TRBJ2-1

DNA: TGTGCCAGCAGCCTAACCGGGACAGGCAACACCGGGGAGCTGTTTTTT
CDR3: CASSLTGTGNTGELFF
D: TRBD1
size: .
V: TRBV7-6
J: TRBJ2-2

DNA: TGTGCCAGCAGCGCGGGACAGGGGGCTAAGTCAGATACGCAGTATTTT
CDR3: CASSAGQGAKSDTQYF
D: TRBD1
size: .
V: TRBV25-1
J: TRBJ2-3

DNA: TGTGCCAGCAGCTTAGCACAGAATCTCGCGGGAGACTACGAGCAGTACTTC
CDR3: CASSLAQNLAGDYEQYF
D: TRBD2
size: few
V: TRBV11-2
J: TRBJ2-7

DNA: TGCGCCAGCAGTGATGGGGGCACCAAAAACATTCAGTACTTC
CDR3: CASSDGGTKNIQYF
D: .
size: .
V: TRBV10-1
J: TRBJ2-4

DNA: TGTGCTAGTGGCCCTAGCCCCAATCAGCCCCAGCATTTT
CDR3: CASGPSPNQPQHF
D: .
size: .
V: TRBV12-5
J: TRBJ1-5

DNA: TGTGCCAGCAGCGGACAGGGGGTTGACGAGCAGTACTTC
CDR3: CASSGQGVDEQYF
D: TRBD1
size: .
V: TRBV2
J: TRBJ2-7

DNA: TGTGCCAGCAGCTTTTCAGGGGCCACCTACGAGCAGTACTTC
CDR3: CASSFSGATYEQYF
D: .
size: few
V: TRBV5-4
J: TRBJ2-7

DNA: TGTGCCAGCAGACTAGGAGTTTTGTACGAGCAGTACTTC
CDR3: CASRLGVLYEQYF
D: .
size: .
V: TRBV2
J: TRBJ2-7

DNA: TGTGCCTGGAGTGTACAGGGGGTTGGCTACACCTTC
CDR3: CAWSVQGVGYTF
D: TRBD1
size: few
V: TRBV30
J: TRBJ1-2

DNA: TGTGCCAGCAGGCTGGCAGGATCTACCTACGAGCAGTACTTC
CDR3: CASRLAGSTYEQYF
D: .
size: .
V: TRBV6-1
J: TRBJ2-7

DNA: TGTGCCAGCAGCGTAGGGACCGCGGGCTACGAGCAGTACTTC
CDR3: CASSVGTAGYEQYF
D: .
size: .
V: TRBV9
J: TRBJ2-7

DNA: TGTGCCACCAGTCGGGGCTATAATTCACCCCTCCACTTT
CDR3: CATSRGYNSPLHF
D: .
size: .
V: TRBV10-3
J: TRBJ1-6

DNA: TGTGCCTTGACAGGGAGCTCCTATAATTCACCCCTCCACTTT
CDR3: CALTGSSYNSPLHF
D: TRBD1
size: .
V: TRBV30
J: TRBJ1-6

DNA: TGTGCCAGCAGAACCGGGACAGGGAATGAAAAACTGTTTTTT
CDR3: CASRTGTGNEKLFF
D: TRBD1
size: few
V: TRBV5-5
J: TRBJ1-4

DNA: TGTGCCAGCAGCTTGGGGGAGAACTATGGCTACACCTTC
CDR3: CASSLGENYGYTF
D: .
size: .
V: TRBV5-4
J: TRBJ1-2

DNA: TGCACCAGCAGCCCAGACAGGGTCACCGGGGAGCTGTTTTTT
CDR3: CTSSPDRVTGELFF
D: .
size: .
V: TRBV1
J: TRBJ2-2

DNA: TGTGCCAGTAGTATTGGCCAGCGGACAGAGACCCAGTACTTC
CDR3: CASSIGQRTETQYF
D: .
size: .
V: TRBV19
J: TRBJ2-5

DNA: TGTGCCAGCAGTTTACTAGCGGCAAACTCCTACGAGCAGTACTTC
CDR3: CASSLLAANSYEQYF
D: TRBD2
size: .
V: TRBV28
J: TRBJ2-7

DNA: TGTGCCAGCTCCCCCGGGACAGCTTTTTACAATGAGCAGTTCTTC
CDR3: CASSPGTAFYNEQFF
D: TRBD1
size: .
V: TRBV9
J: TRBJ2-1

DNA: TGTGCCAGCAGTCTCAGCGGGGGGAGGTTCAATGAGCAGTTCTTC
CDR3: CASSLSGGRFNEQFF
D: TRBD2
size: .
V: TRBV7-8
J: TRBJ2-1

DNA: TGTGCCAGCTCACCATCTACTAACGGGTACGAGCAGTACTTC
CDR3: CASSPSTNGYEQYF
D: .
size: .
V: TRBV18
J: TRBJ2-7

DNA: TGCGCCAGCAGCCGGGGGGCTAGCGGGAACACAGATACGCAGTATTTT
CDR3: CASSRGASGNTDTQYF
D: TRBD2
size: .
V: TRBV5-1
J: TRBJ2-3

DNA: TGTGCCAGCAACTTACAGGGTTTCAATGAGCAGTTCTTC
CDR3: CASNLQGFNEQFF
D: .
size: .
V: TRBV5-8
J: TRBJ2-1

DNA: TGTGCCAGCAGCTTACTCGGGGGGGCGCGCGAGCAGTTCTTC
CDR3: CASSLLGGAREQFF
D: TRBD2
size: .
V: TRBV7-2
J: TRBJ2-1

DNA: TGTGCCAGCAGCTTGGGACAGGGGGTCACTGAAGCTTTCTTT
CDR3: CASSLGQGVTEAFF
D: TRBD1
size: .
V: TRBV5-6
J: TRBJ1-1

DNA: TGTGCCAGCAGTTTAGCGCTAGCAGATACGCAGTATTTT
CDR3: CASSLALADTQYF
D: .
size: few
V: TRBV27
J: TRBJ2-3

DNA: TGTGCCAGTAGTCTCGGGGGAGGATCTGGCTACACCTTC
CDR3: CASSLGGGSGYTF
D: .
size: once
V: TRBV19
J: TRBJ1-2

DNA: TGTGCCAGCAGTGCGTACAGGGTCCGGGAAGAGACCCAGTACTTC
CDR3: CASSAYRVREETQYF
D: .
size: .
V: TRBV6-1
J: TRBJ2-5

DNA: TGCGCCAGCAGCCCACAGAGAGATCTACTTAACTATGGCTACACCTTC
CDR3: CASSPQRDLLNYGYTF
D: .
size: few
V: TRBV4-3
J: TRBJ1-2

DNA: TGTGCCACCGCAGATCTTTACTATGGCTACACCTTC
CDR3: CATADLYYGYTF
D: .
size: .
V: TRBV6-5
J: TRBJ1-2

DNA: TGTGCCAGCAGTTCCAGGGGGAACACTGAAGCTTTCTTT
CDR3: CASSSRGNTEAFF
D: .
size: few
V: TRBV6-5
J: TRBJ1-1

DNA: TGTGCCAGCAAGAAGCGGGGCAAAGAGACCCAGTACTTC
CDR3: CASKKRGKETQYF
D: TRBD2
size: .
V: TRBV6-5
J: TRBJ2-5

DNA: TGTGCCAGCACCAACCACCCCAGCGAGCAGTACTTC
CDR3: CASTNHPSEQYF
D: .
size: .
V: TRBV28
J: TRBJ2-7

DNA: TGTGCCAGCAGCTTAAAGGGGGCAGGGGGGTCCTCCTTCTATGGCTACACCTTC
CDR3: CASSLKGAGGSSFYGYTF
D: TRBD1
size: .
V: TRBV7-9
J: TRBJ1-2

DNA: TGTGCCAGCAGTGACCCAACCACTAGCATCGATACGCAGTATTTT
CDR3: CASSDPTTSIDTQYF
D: .
size: .
V: TRBV28
J: TRBJ2-3

DNA: TGTGCCAGCAGAACTAGCGCGAACACCGGGGAGCTGTTTTTT
CDR3: CASRTSANTGELFF
D: TRBD2
size: few
V: TRBV6-5
J: TRBJ2-2

DNA: TGTGCCAGCAGCAAATTCCGGGACAGGGCCCACAATGAGCAGTTCTTC
CDR3: CASSKFRDRAHNEQFF
D: .
size: few
V: TRBV21-1
J: TRBJ2-1

DNA: TGTGCCAGCAGCTACCAGACAGGGTTCACTGAAGCTTTCTTT
CDR3: CASSYQTGFTEAFF
D: TRBD1
size: .
V: TRBV7-2
J: TRBJ1-1

DNA: TGCGCCAGCAGCTTGGGATCGGGAACCGAGCAGTACTTC
CDR3: CASSLGSGTEQYF
D: .
size: few
V: TRBV5-1
J: TRBJ2-7

DNA: TGTGCCAGCAGTTCGATTGGGGAGAGCTCCTACAATGAGCAGTTCTTC
CDR3: CASSSIGESSYNEQFF
D: .
size: once
V: TRBV11-2
J: TRBJ2-1